The rows below give T cell receptor beta chains drawn from one sample of a study of OX40 agonist ivuxolimab in advanced cancers. Assay: immunoSEQ multiplex PCR; the TCRdb copy retains only in-frame clones and omits some. The sample consists of 50,000 to 80,000 clones, 84% of them appearing once. The material sequenced was CD4+ or CD8+ T cells sorted from blood, taken in a trial of the OX40 agonist ivuxolimab. The receptors were sampled from an adult with an advanced solid tumor such as melanoma, head and neck, liver or kidney cancer. CDR3s include the opening cysteine and the closing phenylalanine or tryptophan.

V: TRBV18
J: TRBJ1-1
CDR3: CASSPLNPGAIGTEAFF

V: TRBV6-1
J: TRBJ1-3
CDR3: CASRQDRGPGDTIYF

V: TRBV2
J: TRBJ2-3
CDR3: CASREGVADTQYF

V: TRBV30
J: TRBJ2-1
CDR3: CAWSVRGASSYNEQFF

V: TRBV6-6
J: TRBJ2-5
CDR3: CASSYGGIGETQYF

V: TRBV28
J: TRBJ1-2
CDR3: CASSITQESPYGYTF

V: TRBV2
J: TRBJ2-5
CDR3: CASRTEETQYF

V: TRBV2
J: TRBJ1-3
CDR3: CASSVRGDHSGNTIYF

V: TRBV27
J: TRBJ2-2
CDR3: CASRGLLAGQAGELFF

V: TRBV2
J: TRBJ2-7
CDR3: CASKSGTGVDEQYF

V: TRBV2
J: TRBJ1-1
CDR3: CASSEGVHSAEAFF

V: TRBV6-1
J: TRBJ2-1
CDR3: CASRIGTSGMDEQFF

V: TRBV5-4
J: TRBJ2-5
CDR3: CASSFRDAGETQYF

V: TRBV18
J: TRBJ2-7
CDR3: CASSPSSPGAGAIYF